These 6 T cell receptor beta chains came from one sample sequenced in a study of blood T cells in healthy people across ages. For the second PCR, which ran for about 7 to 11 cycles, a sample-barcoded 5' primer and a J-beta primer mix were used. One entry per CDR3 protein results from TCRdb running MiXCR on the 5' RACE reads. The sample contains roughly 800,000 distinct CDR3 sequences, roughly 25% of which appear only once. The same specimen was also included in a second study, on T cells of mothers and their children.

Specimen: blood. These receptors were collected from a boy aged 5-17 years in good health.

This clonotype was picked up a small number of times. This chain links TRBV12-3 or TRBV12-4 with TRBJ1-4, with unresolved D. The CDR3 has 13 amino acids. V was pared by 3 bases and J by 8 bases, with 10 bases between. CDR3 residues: CASSFHLIEKLFF. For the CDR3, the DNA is TGTGCCAGCAGTTTCCATCTTATAGAAAAACTGTTTTTT.

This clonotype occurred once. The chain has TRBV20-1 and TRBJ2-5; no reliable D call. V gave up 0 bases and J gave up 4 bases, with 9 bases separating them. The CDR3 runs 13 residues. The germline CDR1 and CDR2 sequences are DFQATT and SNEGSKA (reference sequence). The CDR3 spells CSARDPWGETQYF. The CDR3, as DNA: TGCAGTGCTAGAGATCCTTGGGGAGAGACCCAGTACTTC.

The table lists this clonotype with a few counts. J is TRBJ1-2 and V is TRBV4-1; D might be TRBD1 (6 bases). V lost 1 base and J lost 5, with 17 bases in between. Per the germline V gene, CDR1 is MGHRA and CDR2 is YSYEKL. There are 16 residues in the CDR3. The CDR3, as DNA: TGCGCCAGCAGCCAAGCTAAGGGGGGCGCAGAGTATGGCTACACCTTC. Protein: CASSQAKGGAEYGYTF.

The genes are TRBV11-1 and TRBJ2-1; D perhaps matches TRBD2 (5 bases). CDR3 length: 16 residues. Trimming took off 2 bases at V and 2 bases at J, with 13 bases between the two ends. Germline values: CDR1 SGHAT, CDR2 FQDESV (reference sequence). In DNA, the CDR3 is TGTGCCAGCAGCTTAAGAGGGCTACTTCCCTACAATGAGCAGTTCTTC. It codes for CASSLRGLLPYNEQFF.

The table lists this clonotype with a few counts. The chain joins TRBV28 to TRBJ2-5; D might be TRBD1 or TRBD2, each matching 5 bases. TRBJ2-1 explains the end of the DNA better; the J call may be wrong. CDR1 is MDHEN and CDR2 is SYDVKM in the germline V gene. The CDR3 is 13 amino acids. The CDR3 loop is CASSLIGGNEQFF. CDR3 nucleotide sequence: TGTGCCAGCAGTTTAATTGGGGGCAATGAGCAGTTCTTC.

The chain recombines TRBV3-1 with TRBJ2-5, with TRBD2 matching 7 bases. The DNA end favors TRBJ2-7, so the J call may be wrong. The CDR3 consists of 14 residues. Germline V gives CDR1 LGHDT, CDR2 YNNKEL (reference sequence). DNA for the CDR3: TGTGCCAGCAGCCTCGGGACTAACTCCTACGAGCAGTACTTC. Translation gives CASSLGTNSYEQYF.